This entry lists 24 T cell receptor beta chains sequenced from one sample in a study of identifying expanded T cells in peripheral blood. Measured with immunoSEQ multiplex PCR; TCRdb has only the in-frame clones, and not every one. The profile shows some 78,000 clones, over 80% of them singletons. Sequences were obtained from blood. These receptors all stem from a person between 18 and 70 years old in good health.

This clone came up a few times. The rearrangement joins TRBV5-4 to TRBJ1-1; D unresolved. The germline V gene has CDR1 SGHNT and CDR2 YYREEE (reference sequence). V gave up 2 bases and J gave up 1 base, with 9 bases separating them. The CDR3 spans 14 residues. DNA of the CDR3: TGTGCCAGCAGCTTAGGACCGAAGAACACTGAAGCTTTCTTT. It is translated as CASSLGPKNTEAFF.

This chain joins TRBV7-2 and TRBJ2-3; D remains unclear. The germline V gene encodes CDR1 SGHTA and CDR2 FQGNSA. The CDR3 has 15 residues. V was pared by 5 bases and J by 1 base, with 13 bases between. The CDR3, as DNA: TGTGCCAGCAGCCCCCCCTCTTGGGGCACAGATACGCAGTATTTT. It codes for CASSPPSWGTDTQYF.

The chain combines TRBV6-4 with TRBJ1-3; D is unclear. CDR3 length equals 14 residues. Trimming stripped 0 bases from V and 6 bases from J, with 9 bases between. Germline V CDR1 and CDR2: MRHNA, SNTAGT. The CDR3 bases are TGTGCCAGCAGTGACTCTATCGCCGAAAACACCATATATTTT. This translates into CASSDSIAENTIYF.

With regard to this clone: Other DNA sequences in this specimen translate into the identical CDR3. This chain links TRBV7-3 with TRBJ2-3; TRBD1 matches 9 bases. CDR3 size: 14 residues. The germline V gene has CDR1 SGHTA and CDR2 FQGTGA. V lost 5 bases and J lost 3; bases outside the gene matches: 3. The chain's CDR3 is CASSPGQGTDTQYF. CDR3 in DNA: TGTGCCAGCAGCCCGGGACAGGGAACAGATACGCAGTATTTT.

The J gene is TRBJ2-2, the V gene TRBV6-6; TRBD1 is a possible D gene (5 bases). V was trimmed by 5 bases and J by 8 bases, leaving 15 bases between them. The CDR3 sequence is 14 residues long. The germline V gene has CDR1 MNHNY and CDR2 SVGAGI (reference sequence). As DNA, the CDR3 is TGTGCCAGCAGTATAACAGGCCGGTTAGGGGAGCTGTTTTTT. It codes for CASSITGRLGELFF.

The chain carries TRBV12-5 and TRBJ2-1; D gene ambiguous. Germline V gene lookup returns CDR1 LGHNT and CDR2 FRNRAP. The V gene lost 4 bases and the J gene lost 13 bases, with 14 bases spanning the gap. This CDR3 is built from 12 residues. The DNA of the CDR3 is TGTGCTAGTGGTTCCCAGGACGACATCCAGTTCTTC. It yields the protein CASGSQDDIQFF.

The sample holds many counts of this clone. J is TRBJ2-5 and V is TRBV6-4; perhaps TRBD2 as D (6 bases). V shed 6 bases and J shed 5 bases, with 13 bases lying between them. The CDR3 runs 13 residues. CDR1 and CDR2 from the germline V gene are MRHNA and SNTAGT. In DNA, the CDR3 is TGTGCCAGCAGCGAACTAGCCGGGGAGACCCAGTACTTC. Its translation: CASSELAGETQYF.

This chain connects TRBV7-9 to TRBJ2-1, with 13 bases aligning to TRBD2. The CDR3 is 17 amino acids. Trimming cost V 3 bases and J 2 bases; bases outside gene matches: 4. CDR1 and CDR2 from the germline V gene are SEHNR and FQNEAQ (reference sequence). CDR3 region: CASSFGTSGNTYNEQFF. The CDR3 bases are TGTGCCAGCAGCTTTGGGACTAGCGGGAACACCTACAATGAGCAGTTCTTC.

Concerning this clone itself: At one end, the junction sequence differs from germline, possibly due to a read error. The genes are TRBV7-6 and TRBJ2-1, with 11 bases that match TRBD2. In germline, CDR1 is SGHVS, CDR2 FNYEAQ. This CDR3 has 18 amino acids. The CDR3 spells CASSLGLVGTSGKDEQFF. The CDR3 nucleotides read TGTGCTAGCAGCTTAGGGTTGGTCGGGACTAGCGGAAAGGATGAGCAGTTCTTC.

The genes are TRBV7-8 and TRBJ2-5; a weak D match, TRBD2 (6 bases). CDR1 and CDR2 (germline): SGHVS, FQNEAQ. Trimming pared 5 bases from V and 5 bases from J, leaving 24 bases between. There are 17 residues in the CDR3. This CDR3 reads CASSRGGGSPGGETQYF. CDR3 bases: TGTGCCAGCAGCCGGGGAGGAGGCTCTCCCGGCGGTGAGACCCAGTACTTC. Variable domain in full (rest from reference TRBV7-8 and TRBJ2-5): GAGVSQSPRYKVAKRGQDVALRCDPISGHVSLFWYQQALGQGPEFLTYFQNEAQLDKSGLPSDRFFAERPEGSVSTLKIQRTQQEDSAVYLCASSRGGGSPGGETQYFGPGTRLLVL.

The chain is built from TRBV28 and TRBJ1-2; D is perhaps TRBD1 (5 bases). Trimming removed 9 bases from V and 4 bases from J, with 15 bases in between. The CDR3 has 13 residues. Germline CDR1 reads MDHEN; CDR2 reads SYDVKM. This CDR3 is CASFRDSFYGYTF. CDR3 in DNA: TGTGCCAGTTTCCGCGACAGCTTCTATGGCTACACCTTC.

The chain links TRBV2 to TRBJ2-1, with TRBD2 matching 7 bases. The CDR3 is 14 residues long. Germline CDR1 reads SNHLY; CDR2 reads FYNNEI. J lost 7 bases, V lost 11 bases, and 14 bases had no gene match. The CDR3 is CALRPLAVLNEQFF. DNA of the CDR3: TGTGCCCTAAGGCCCCTAGCGGTTCTAAATGAGCAGTTCTTC.

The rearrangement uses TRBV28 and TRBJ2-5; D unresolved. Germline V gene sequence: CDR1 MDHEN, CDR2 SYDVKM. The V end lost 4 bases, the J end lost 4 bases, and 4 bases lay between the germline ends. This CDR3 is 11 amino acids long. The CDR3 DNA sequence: TGTGCCAGCAGTTACATAGAGACCCAGTACTTC. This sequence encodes CASSYIETQYF. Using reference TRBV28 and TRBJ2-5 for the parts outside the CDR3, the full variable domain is DVKVTQSSRYLVKRTGEKVFLECVQDMDHENMFWYRQDPGLGLRLIYFSYDVKMKEKGDIPEGYSVSREKKERFSLILESASTNQTSMYLCASSYIETQYFGPGTRLLVL.

CDR3 bases: TGCAGTGACAGAGCCCAAGAGACCCAGTACTTC. Protein sequence: CSDRAQETQYF. This chain links TRBV20-1 with TRBJ2-5; no clear D. Germline V gives CDR1 DFQATT, CDR2 SNEGSKA (reference sequence). The CDR3 spans 11 residues. V lost 7 bases and J 1 base, leaving 7 bases between the germline ends.

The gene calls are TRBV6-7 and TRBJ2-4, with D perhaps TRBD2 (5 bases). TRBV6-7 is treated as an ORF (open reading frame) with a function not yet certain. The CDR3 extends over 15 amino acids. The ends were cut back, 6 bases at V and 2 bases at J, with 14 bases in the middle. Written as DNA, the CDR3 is TGTGCCAGCAGCCCGTTCCCGGGATCCAAAAACATTCAGTACTTC. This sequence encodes CASSPFPGSKNIQYF.

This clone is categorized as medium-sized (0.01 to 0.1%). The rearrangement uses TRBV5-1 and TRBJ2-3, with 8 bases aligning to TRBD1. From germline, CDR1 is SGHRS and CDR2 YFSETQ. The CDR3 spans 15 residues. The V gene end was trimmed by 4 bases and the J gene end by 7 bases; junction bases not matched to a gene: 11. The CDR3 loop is CASSLGQGEWNTQYF. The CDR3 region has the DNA TGCGCCAGCAGCCTAGGACAGGGCGAGTGGAATACGCAGTATTTT.

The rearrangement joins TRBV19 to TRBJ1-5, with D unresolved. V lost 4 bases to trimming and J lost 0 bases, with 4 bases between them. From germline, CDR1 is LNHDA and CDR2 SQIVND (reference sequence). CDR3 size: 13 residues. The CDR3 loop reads CASSKSSNQPQHF. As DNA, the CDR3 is TGTGCCAGTAGTAAAAGTAGCAATCAGCCCCAGCATTTT.

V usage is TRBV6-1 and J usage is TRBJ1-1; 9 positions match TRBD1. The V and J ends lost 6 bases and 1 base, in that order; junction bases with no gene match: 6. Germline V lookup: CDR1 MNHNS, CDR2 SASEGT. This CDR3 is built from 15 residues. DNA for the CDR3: TGTGCCAGCAGACCGACAGGGGGGTCGAACACTGAAGCTTTCTTT. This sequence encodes CASRPTGGSNTEAFF.

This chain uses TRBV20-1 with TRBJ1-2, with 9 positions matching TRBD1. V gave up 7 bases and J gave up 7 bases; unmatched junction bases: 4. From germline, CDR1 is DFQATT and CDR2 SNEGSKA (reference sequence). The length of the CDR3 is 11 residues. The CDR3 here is CSEDRGSGYTF. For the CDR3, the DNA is TGCAGTGAGGACAGGGGATCTGGCTACACCTTC.

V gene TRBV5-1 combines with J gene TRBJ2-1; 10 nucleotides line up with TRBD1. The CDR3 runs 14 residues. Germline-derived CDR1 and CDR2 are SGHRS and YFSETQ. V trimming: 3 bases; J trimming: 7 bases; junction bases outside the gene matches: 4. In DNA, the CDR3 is TGCGCCAGCAGCTCCCGGGACAGGGGAAATGAGCAGTTCTTC. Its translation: CASSSRDRGNEQFF.

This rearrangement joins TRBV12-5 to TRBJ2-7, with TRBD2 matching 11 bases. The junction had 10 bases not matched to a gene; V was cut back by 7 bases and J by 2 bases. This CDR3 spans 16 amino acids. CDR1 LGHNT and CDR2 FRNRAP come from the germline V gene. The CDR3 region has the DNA TGTGCTAGTGCCGGGACTAGCGGAGCAGGCCCCTACGAGCAGTACTTC. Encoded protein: CASAGTSGAGPYEQYF.

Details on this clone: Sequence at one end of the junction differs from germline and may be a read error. The CDR3 here is CASRLALNSGNTIYF. In DNA form, the CDR3 reads TGTGCCAGCAGGTTAGCCCTCAACTCTGGAAACACCATATATTTT. This chain joins TRBV7-2 and TRBJ1-3; D is ambiguous. The CDR3 contains 15 residues. Germline CDR1 SGHTA, CDR2 FQGNSA.

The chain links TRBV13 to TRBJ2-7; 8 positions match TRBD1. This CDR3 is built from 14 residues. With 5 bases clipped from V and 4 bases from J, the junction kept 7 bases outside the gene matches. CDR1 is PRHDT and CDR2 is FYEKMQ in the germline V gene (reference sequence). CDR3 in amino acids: CASSARQGKYEQYF. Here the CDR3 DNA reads TGTGCCAGCAGCGCCAGACAGGGGAAGTACGAGCAGTACTTC.

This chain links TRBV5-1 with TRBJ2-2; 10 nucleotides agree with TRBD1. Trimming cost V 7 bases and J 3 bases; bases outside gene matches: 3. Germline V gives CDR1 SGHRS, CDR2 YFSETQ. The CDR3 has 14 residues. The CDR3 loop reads CASGQGVDTGELFF. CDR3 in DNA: TGCGCCAGCGGACAGGGGGTTGACACCGGGGAGCTGTTTTTT.